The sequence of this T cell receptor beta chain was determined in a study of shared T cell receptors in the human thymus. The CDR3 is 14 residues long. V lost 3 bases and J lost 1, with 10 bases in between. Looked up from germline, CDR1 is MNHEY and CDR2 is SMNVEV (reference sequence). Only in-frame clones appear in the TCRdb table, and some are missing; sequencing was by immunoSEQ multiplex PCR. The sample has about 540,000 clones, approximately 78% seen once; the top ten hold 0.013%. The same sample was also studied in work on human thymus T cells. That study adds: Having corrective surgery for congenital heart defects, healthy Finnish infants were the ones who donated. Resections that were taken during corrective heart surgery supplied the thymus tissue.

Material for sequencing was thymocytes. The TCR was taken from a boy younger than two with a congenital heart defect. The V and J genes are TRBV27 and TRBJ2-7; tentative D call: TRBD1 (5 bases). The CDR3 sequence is CASSFHRRSYEQYF. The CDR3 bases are TGTGCCAGCAGTTTTCACAGGAGATCCTACGAGCAGTACTTC.